The clone carrying this TCR beta chain came up many times. The record originates from a study of shared clonotypes between healthy human individuals. Study-wide context: The cohort had two women and a few men, ages 18 to 49.

The CDR3 is made up of 15 amino acids. The germline gives CDR1 MNHEY, CDR2 SVGAGI. With 0 bases removed from V and 1 base from J, the gap between germline ends came to 7 bases. Some clones are missing from TCRdb's copy, which holds only in-frame ones; the method was immunoSEQ multiplex PCR. The repertoire holds hundreds of thousands of clones, about 74% seen once, with over 1.5% in the top ten. The chain joins TRBV6-5 to TRBJ1-5; D uncertain. The specimen sequenced was memory CD4+ T cells sorted from blood. Described subset: CD45RA-negative fraction. The TCR originated in a woman in her 30s in good health. In DNA form, the CDR3 reads TGTGCCAGCAGTTACTCGTGGGGAAGCAATCAGCCCCAGCATTTT. Translated: CASSYSWGSNQPQHF.